These 32 T cell receptor beta chains originate from one sample sequenced in a study of T cell changes during pregnancy in multiple sclerosis. TCRdb's table, derived via immunoSEQ multiplex PCR, lists solely in-frame clones and lacks some. The repertoire consists of roughly 45,000 clones, with 93% occurring once and the leading ten covering about 4%. The sample here was CD8+ T cells from peripheral blood mononuclear cells, taken after pregnancy. These receptors originate from a female donor with multiple sclerosis, enrolled in a pregnancy study.

This clone was detected a few times. The V and J genes are TRBV4-2 and TRBJ1-5; D may be TRBD1 (6 bases). V was clipped by 0 bases and J by 7 bases, with 13 bases between them. Germline-derived CDR1 and CDR2 are LGHNA and YNFKEQ. The CDR3 sequence is 15 residues long. DNA for the CDR3: TGTGCCAGCAGCCAAGAGTCAGGGGAATGGCAGCCCCAGCATTTT. Its protein product is CASSQESGEWQPQHF.

This chain uses TRBV27 with TRBJ2-1; the match to TRBD2 covers 13 bases. The ends lost 8 bases at V and 4 bases at J; junction bases unmatched: 2. The CDR3 consists of 14 residues. Germline loops: CDR1 MNHEY, CDR2 SMNVEV (reference sequence). The CDR3 nucleotides are TGTGCCAGCTCGGGACTAGCGGGATACAATGAGCAGTTCTTC. The encoded protein is CASSGLAGYNEQFF.

This chain connects TRBV5-1 to TRBJ1-1; D is undetermined. Germline V gene data show CDR1 as SGHRS and CDR2 as YFSETQ. This CDR3 is built from 11 residues. Trimming left V 3 bases short and J 3 bases short, with 3 bases between. CDR3: CASSSDTEAFF. CDR3 nucleotide sequence: TGCGCCAGCAGCTCTGACACTGAAGCTTTCTTT.

This sequence joins TRBV10-1 and TRBJ1-1; D is ambiguous. Germline V CDR1 and CDR2: WNHNN, SYGVQD (reference sequence). V lost 1 base, J lost 3 bases, and 12 bases lay in between. The length of the CDR3 is 15 residues. CDR3 nucleotides: TGCGCCAGCAGTGAGTATCGCGGGTTAGACACTGAAGCTTTCTTT. Its protein product is CASSEYRGLDTEAFF.

V gene TRBV6-5 combines with J gene TRBJ2-3; 13 bases match TRBD2. Germline CDR1 reads MNHEY; CDR2 reads SVGAGI. This CDR3 is built from 15 residues. After removal of 6 bases from V and 4 bases from J, the junction contained 4 bases not matched to a gene. The CDR3 sequence is CASSWTSGRADTQYF. CDR3 nucleotides: TGTGCCAGCAGCTGGACTAGCGGGAGAGCAGATACGCAGTATTTT.

This clone was seen a single time. The chain has TRBV9 and TRBJ2-5, with 7 bases matching TRBD1. The DNA matches TRBJ2-7 better at its end, which makes the J call doubtful. CDR1 and CDR2 (germline): SGDLS, YYNGEE. The CDR3 loop spans 15 amino acids. The CDR3 protein is CASSVGGTELYEQYF. Written as DNA, the CDR3 is TGTGCCAGCAGCGTAGGGGGGACAGAGCTCTACGAGCAGTACTTC.

This rearrangement joins TRBV27 to TRBJ1-5; perhaps TRBD1 as D (5 bases). The germline V gene has CDR1 MNHEY and CDR2 SMNVEV (reference sequence). Trimming removed 8 bases from V and 4 bases from J, with 27 bases in between. The CDR3 totals 18 residues. This CDR3 is CASPPPKPAGRKNQPQHF. DNA for the CDR3: TGTGCCAGCCCACCCCCGAAACCCGCAGGGCGTAAAAATCAGCCCCAGCATTTT.

The rearrangement uses TRBV4-1 and TRBJ2-5, with D tentatively TRBD2 (5 bases). Germline-derived CDR1 and CDR2 are MGHRA and YSYEKL. V was cut by 4 bases and J by 5 bases, with 14 bases left in between. This CDR3 is 14 amino acids long. The CDR3 DNA reads as TGCGCCAGCAGCCGAATAAGCGGTGGGGAGACCCAGTACTTC. As protein: CASSRISGGETQYF.

The rearrangement links TRBV5-4 to TRBJ2-7, with a weak D call TRBD2 (6 bases). This CDR3 is built from 15 residues. The V gene lost 5 bases and the J gene lost 6 bases, with 21 bases spanning the gap. CDR1 SGHNT and CDR2 YYREEE come from the germline V gene (reference sequence). CDR3 in DNA: TGTGCCAGCAGTTCCCGGGAGCAGGGCCGGGGCGAGCAGTACTTC. This translates into CASSSREQGRGEQYF.

The J gene is TRBJ2-3, the V gene TRBV4-3; D not resolved. The V and J ends lost 0 bases and 7 bases respectively, with 8 bases between them. The germline CDR1 and CDR2 sequences are LGHNA and YSLEER. The CDR3 has 13 amino acids. The CDR3 region is CASSQEAFHTQYF. CDR3 DNA sequence: TGCGCCAGCAGCCAAGAGGCCTTCCATACGCAGTATTTT.

The rearrangement uses TRBV27 and TRBJ1-2; TRBD1 matches 7 bases. The ends lost 0 bases at V and 4 bases at J; junction bases unmatched: 11. The germline CDR1 and CDR2 sequences are MNHEY and SMNVEV (reference sequence). The length of the CDR3 is 17 residues. CDR3: CASSLSEGDRAAYGYTF. The DNA for the CDR3 is TGTGCCAGCAGTTTATCGGAGGGGGACAGAGCCGCCTATGGCTACACCTTC.

This chain uses TRBV7-9 with TRBJ2-5; D might be TRBD2 (7 bases). In germline, CDR1 is SEHNR, CDR2 FQNEAQ (reference sequence). This CDR3 is built from 14 residues. V was clipped by 2 bases and J by 4 bases, with 11 bases between them. The CDR3 DNA reads as TGTGCCAGCAGCTTAACAGGGAGGGGAGAGACCCAGTACTTC. This translates into CASSLTGRGETQYF.

This clone is medium-sized. This chain joins TRBV28 and TRBJ1-2, with D maybe TRBD1 (5 bases). The CDR3 is made up of 16 amino acids. V lost 5 bases and J lost 0, with 16 bases in between. CDR1 is MDHEN and CDR2 is SYDVKM in the germline V gene. CDR3 nucleotide sequence: TGTGCCAGCAGTCCATCCGGACAACTCCCTAACTATGGCTACACCTTC. Protein: CASSPSGQLPNYGYTF.

The CDR3 nucleotides read TGTGCCAGCAGCGAGACAGGGATGATTCCAGAGACCCAGTACTTC. Translation gives CASSETGMIPETQYF. The V call is TRBV5-4, the J call TRBJ2-5; 7 bases agree with TRBD1. CDR1 is SGHNT and CDR2 is YYREEE in the germline V gene (reference sequence). V was clipped by 4 bases and J by 4 bases; unmatched bases: 10. The CDR3 length is 15 residues.

This chain connects TRBV19 to TRBJ1-1; D is possibly TRBD1 (6 bases). CDR3 size: 11 residues. The ends were cut back, 9 bases at V and 1 base at J, with 6 bases in the middle. Per the germline V gene, CDR1 is LNHDA and CDR2 is SQIVND (reference sequence). CDR3 sequence: CASRGNTEAFF. The CDR3 DNA reads TGTGCCAGCAGGGGGAACACTGAAGCTTTCTTT.

The rearrangement links TRBV19 to TRBJ1-1; D uncertain. The V end lost 6 bases, the J end lost 0 bases, and 11 bases lay between the germline ends. The CDR3 runs to 14 residues. Germline CDR1 is LNHDA and CDR2 is SQIVND (reference sequence). The CDR3 DNA is TGTGCCAGTAGCTTCTGGGCCATGAACACTGAAGCTTTCTTT. Residues: CASSFWAMNTEAFF.

The chain combines TRBV11-3 with TRBJ2-1; TRBD2 matches at 8 bases. The CDR3 runs 15 residues. V lost 5 bases, J lost 0 bases, and 3 bases stayed unmatched. Germline V gene lookup returns CDR1 SGHNT and CDR2 YENEEA. CDR3 sequence reads: CASSATSGSYNEQFF. The DNA for the CDR3 is TGTGCCAGCAGCGCAACTAGCGGCTCCTACAATGAGCAGTTCTTC.

The chain links TRBV4-1 to TRBJ2-3; D is perhaps TRBD1 (5 bases). Germline CDR1 and CDR2: MGHRA and YSYEKL. The ends were cut back, 1 base at V and 2 bases at J, with 19 bases in the middle. This CDR3 has 18 amino acids. The DNA of the CDR3 is TGCGCCAGCAGCCAAGGGTCTGCCGGCCAGGGAATCACAGATACGCAGTATTTT. Protein sequence: CASSQGSAGQGITDTQYF.

V usage is TRBV7-9 and J usage is TRBJ2-5; 8 positions agree with TRBD1. The junction had 3 bases not matched to a gene; V was cut back by 2 bases and J by 1 base. Germline V gives CDR1 SEHNR, CDR2 FQNEAQ (reference sequence). The CDR3 consists of 15 residues. The CDR3 protein is CASSLSGTGQETQYF. The CDR3 nucleotides read TGTGCCAGCAGCTTATCCGGGACAGGCCAAGAGACCCAGTACTTC.

V gene TRBV7-8 combines with J gene TRBJ2-7; the D is unclear. Trimming removed 7 bases at V and 7 bases at J, with 20 bases between. Germline CDR1 reads SGHVS; CDR2 reads FQNEAQ. This CDR3 region has 14 residues. The CDR3 spells CASTPQPSLEEQYF. The CDR3 DNA reads as TGTGCCAGCACCCCGCAACCCAGTTTGGAGGAGCAGTACTTC.

This clone was seen only once. This rearrangement joins TRBV4-1 to TRBJ2-7; TRBD1 matches 11 bases. This CDR3 has 15 amino acids. CDR1 is MGHRA, CDR2 YSYEKL, per germline. With V trimmed by 2 bases and J by 4 bases, 4 bases remained unmatched. In nucleotides, the CDR3 is TGCGCCAGCAGCCAAAGGACAGGGGGCGCTTACGAGCAGTACTTC. This codes for CASSQRTGGAYEQYF.

The chain uses TRBV27 and TRBJ1-1, with TRBD1 identical over 7 bases. There are 12 residues in the CDR3. Germline CDR1 and CDR2: MNHEY and SMNVEV (reference sequence). J was trimmed by 8 bases and V by 5 bases; bases with no gene match: 5. CDR3 region: CASSRPGQEAFF. As DNA, the CDR3 is TGTGCCAGCAGTCGACCGGGACAGGAAGCTTTCTTT.

V usage is TRBV4-2 and J usage is TRBJ2-7; tentatively, D is TRBD1 (5 bases). Trimming took off 2 bases at V and 3 bases at J, with 20 bases between the two ends. This CDR3 contains 17 residues. In germline, CDR1 is LGHNA, CDR2 YNFKEQ. The CDR3 nucleotides are TGTGCCAGCAGCCAAAGGCAAATAGGGGAATCCCTCTACGAGCAGTACTTC. Translated, it gives CASSQRQIGESLYEQYF.

A single count supports this clone. V is TRBV13 and J is TRBJ2-3, with a tentative D call TRBD1 (6 bases). CDR1 and CDR2 (germline): PRHDT, FYEKMQ (reference sequence). The CDR3 is 18 amino acids. V gave up 1 base and J gave up 2 bases, with 19 bases separating them. CDR3 residues: CASSLDSPTGNYTDTQYF. In nucleotides, the CDR3 is TGTGCCAGCAGCTTAGATTCTCCAACAGGGAATTACACAGATACGCAGTATTTT.

The gene calls are TRBV7-9 and TRBJ1-2; the D gene is possibly TRBD1 (6 bases). CDR1 and CDR2 from the germline V gene are SEHNR and FQNEAQ (reference sequence). This CDR3 contains 13 residues. Trimming took off 4 bases at V and 8 bases at J, with 14 bases between the two ends. Written as DNA, the CDR3 is TGTGCCAGCAGCTCTGGGGGGGCCGGAGGCTACACCTTC. The encoded protein is CASSSGGAGGYTF. The full variable domain, with the rest looked up from reference TRBV7-9 and TRBJ1-2, is DTGVSQNPRHKITKRGQNVTFRCDPISEHNRLYWYRQTLGQGPEFLTYFQNEAQLEKSRLLSDRFSAERPKGSFSTLEIQRTEQGDSAMYLCASSSGGAGGYTFGSGTRLTVV.

The rearrangement joins TRBV19 to TRBJ2-1; D is undetermined. Germline V gives CDR1 LNHDA, CDR2 SQIVND (reference sequence). V lost 2 bases and J lost 4, with 12 bases in between. The CDR3 covers 15 residues. Here the CDR3 DNA reads TGTGCCAGTAGTATATCCTCCCTGGCATACAATGAGCAGTTCTTC. Its translation: CASSISSLAYNEQFF. The full variable domain, its missing parts supplied by reference TRBV19 and TRBJ2-1, is DGGITQSPKYLFRKEGQNVTLSCEQNLNHDAMYWYRQDPGQGLRLIYYSQIVNDFQKGDIAEGYSVSREKKESFPLTVTSAQKNPTAFYLCASSISSLAYNEQFFGPGTRLTVL.

V and J are TRBV5-4 and TRBJ1-2; 8 bases are shared with TRBD1. Germline assignment: CDR1 SGHNT and CDR2 YYREEE (reference sequence). CDR3 length: 14 residues. V was clipped by 3 bases and J by 9 bases; unmatched bases: 10. This CDR3 is CASSSGQEQECYTF. CDR3 sequence (DNA): TGTGCCAGCAGCTCGGGACAGGAACAGGAGTGCTACACCTTC.

The chain combines TRBV28 with TRBJ2-2; unclear D gene. This CDR3 is 13 amino acids long. V dropped 7 bases and J dropped 0 bases, with 6 bases sitting between them. The germline V gene has CDR1 MDHEN and CDR2 SYDVKM. CDR3 DNA: TGTGCCAGCACCGTAACGAACACCGGGGAGCTGTTTTTT. Encoded protein: CASTVTNTGELFF.

This clone is large (0.1 to 1%). The genes are TRBV27 and TRBJ1-2, with D perhaps TRBD1 (6 bases). This CDR3 has 16 residues. Germline CDR1 is MNHEY and CDR2 is SMNVEV (reference sequence). The ends were cut back, 6 bases at V and 2 bases at J, with 19 bases in the middle. The CDR3 is CASSYRFLRGNYGYTF. As DNA, the CDR3 is TGTGCCAGCAGCTACAGGTTCCTCAGGGGAAACTATGGCTACACCTTC.

A single count supports this clone. The chain is built from TRBV7-9 and TRBJ2-5, with 9 positions matching TRBD2. The germline V gene has CDR1 SEHNR and CDR2 FQNEAQ (reference sequence). This CDR3 spans 17 amino acids. Germline trimming cut 1 base from V and 1 base from J; bases unmatched to any gene: 7. DNA for the CDR3: TGTGCCAGCAGCTTAGGGGTAGCGGGGGCGCTCCAAGAGACCCAGTACTTC. The encoded protein is CASSLGVAGALQETQYF.

The gene calls are TRBV6-5 and TRBJ1-3; TRBD1 might be the D (6 bases). CDR1 and CDR2 from the germline V gene are MNHEY and SVGAGI. Trimming pared 2 bases from V and 2 bases from J, leaving 10 bases between. The CDR3 spans 15 residues. DNA of the CDR3: TGTGCCAGCAGTTACGACAGGAATCCTGGAAACACCATATATTTT. This codes for CASSYDRNPGNTIYF.

The chain employs TRBV6-1 and TRBJ2-1; TRBD1 agrees at 9 bases. J gave up 4 bases and V 3 bases, and 10 bases lay outside the gene matches. CDR1 and CDR2 (germline): MNHNS, SASEGT. The CDR3 runs 17 residues. DNA of the CDR3: TGTGCCAGCAGTGAGGTCGTGGACAGGGGATTTTACAATGAGCAGTTCTTC. It yields the protein CASSEVVDRGFYNEQFF.